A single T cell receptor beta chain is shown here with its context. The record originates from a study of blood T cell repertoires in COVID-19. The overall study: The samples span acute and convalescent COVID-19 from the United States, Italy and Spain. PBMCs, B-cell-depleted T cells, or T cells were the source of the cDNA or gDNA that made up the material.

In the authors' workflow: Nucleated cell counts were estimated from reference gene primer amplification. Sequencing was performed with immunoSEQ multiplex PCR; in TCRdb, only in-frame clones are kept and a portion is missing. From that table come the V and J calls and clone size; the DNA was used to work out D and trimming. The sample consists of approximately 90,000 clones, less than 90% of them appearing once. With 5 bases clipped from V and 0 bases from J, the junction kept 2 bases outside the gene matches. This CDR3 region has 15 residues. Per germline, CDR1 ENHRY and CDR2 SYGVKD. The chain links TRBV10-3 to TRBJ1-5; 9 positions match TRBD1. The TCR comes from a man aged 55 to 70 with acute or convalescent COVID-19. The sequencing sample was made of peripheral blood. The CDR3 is CAISQDRGSNQPQHF. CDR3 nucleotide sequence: TGTGCCATCAGTCAGGACAGGGGTAGCAATCAGCCCCAGCATTTT.